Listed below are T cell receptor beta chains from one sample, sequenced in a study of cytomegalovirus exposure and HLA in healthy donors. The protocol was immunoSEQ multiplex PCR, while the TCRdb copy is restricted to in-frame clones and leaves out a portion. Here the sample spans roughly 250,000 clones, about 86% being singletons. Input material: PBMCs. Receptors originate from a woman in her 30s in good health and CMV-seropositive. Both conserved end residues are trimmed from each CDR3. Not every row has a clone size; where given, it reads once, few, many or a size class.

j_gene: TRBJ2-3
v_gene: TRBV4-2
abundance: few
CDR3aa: ASSQTTSSTQY

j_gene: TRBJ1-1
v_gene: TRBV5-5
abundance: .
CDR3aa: ASSLGGDSYTEAF

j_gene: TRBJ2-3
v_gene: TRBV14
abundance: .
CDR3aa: ASSQDDSGRGTDTQY

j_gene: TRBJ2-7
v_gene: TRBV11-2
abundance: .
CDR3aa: ASSRGLAGSYEQY

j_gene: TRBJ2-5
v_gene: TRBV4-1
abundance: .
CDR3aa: ASSQEGRQETQY

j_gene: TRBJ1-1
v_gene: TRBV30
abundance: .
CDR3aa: AWSRQSLKAF

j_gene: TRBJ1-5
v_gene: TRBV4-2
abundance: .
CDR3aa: ASSPGTGGNQPQH

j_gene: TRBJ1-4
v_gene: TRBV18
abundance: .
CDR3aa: ASSSVEDRAAEKLF

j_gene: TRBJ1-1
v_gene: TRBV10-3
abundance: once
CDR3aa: AISVTGQGSTEAF

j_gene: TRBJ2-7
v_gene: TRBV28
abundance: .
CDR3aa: ASSSTLFRYLDYEQY

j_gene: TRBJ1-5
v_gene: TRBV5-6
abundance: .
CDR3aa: ASSYRGAGNQPQH

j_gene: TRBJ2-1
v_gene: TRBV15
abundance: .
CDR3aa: ATSRVATRAVYNEQF

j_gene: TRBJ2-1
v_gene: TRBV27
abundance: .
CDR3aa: ASSLLQGVNEQF

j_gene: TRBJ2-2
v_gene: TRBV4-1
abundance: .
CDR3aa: ASSQDWAGVGGATGELF

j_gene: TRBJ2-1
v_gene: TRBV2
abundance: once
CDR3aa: ASRTLGSYNEQF

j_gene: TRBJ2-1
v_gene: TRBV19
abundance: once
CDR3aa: ASSMMLAANEQF

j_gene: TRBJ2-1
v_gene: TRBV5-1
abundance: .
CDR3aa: ASSLDTPGNEQF

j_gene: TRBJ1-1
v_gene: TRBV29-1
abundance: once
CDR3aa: SVGRGYTEAF

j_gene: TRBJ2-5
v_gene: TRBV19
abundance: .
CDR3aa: ASSIWGQGSQTQY

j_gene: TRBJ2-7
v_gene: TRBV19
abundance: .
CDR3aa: ASSIAPGSYEQY

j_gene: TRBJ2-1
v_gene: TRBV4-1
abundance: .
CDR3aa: ASSQDPSGLASDEQF

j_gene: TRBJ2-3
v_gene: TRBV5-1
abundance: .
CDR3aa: ASSLGTGFSTDTQY

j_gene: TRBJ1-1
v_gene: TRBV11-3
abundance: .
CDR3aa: ASSLQGPNTEAF

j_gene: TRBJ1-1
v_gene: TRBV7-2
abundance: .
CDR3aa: ASSFTGFGYTEAF

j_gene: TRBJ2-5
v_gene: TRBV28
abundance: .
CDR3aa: ASTGTETQY

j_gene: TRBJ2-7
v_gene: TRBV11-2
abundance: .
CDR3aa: ASSLEAGSGNYEQY

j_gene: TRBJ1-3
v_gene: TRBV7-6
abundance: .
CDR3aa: ASSLVPGQSAGNTIY

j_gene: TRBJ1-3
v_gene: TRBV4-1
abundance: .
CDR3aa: ASSQDRGHGNTIY

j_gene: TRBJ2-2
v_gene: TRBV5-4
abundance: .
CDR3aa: ASSLRREAGELF

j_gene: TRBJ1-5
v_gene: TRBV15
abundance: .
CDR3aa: ATSRDFSSRPGDQPQH

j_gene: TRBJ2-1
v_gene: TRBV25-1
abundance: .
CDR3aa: ASRTVGLNEQF

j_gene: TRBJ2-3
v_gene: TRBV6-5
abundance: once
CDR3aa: ASSPGQTSTDTQY

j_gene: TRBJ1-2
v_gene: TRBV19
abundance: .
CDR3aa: ASSVRDSYGYT

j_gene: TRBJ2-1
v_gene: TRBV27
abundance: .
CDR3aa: ASRAGLAGDNEQF

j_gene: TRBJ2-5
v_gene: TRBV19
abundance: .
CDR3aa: ASSIRGGMETQY

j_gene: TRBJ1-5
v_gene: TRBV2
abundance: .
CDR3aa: ASSAGQGDQPQH

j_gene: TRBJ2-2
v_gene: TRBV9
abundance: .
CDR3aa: ASSPTKGLGTGELF

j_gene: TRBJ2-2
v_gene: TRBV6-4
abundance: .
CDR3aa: ASSDSLADTGELF

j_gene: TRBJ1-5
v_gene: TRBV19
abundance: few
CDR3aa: ASSIQGVTFQPQH

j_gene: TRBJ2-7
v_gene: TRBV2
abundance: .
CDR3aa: ASSEEGQGNVQY

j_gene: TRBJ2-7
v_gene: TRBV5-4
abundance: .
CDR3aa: ASSFWTGFEQY

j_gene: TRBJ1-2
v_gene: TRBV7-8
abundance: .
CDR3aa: ASSMDKNYGYT

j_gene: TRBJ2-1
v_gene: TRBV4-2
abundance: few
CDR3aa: ASSLDTYNEQF

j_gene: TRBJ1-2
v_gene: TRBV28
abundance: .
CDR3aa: ASSSTGYYGYT

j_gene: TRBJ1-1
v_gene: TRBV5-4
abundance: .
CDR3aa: ASSPGTGVLNTEAF

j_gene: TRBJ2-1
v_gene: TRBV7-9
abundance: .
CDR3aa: ASSRDTGVVNEQF

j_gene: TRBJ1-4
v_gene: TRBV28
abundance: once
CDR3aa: ASSLYGRAANEKLF

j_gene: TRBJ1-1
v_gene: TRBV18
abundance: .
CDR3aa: ASSPRGGENTEAF

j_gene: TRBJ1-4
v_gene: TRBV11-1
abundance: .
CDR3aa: ASSVLQGRNEKLF

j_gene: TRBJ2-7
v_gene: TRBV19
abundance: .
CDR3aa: ASSIGLVAPYEQY

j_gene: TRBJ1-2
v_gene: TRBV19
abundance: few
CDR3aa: ATRWAGGDYGYT

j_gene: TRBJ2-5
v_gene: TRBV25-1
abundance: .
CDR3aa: ASSVLGQGGETQY

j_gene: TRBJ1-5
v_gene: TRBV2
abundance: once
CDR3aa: ASKSTGVNQPQH

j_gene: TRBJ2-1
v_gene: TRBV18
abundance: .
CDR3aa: ASSPSMRSGQDEQF